A selection of T cell receptor beta chains follows, all from one sample in a study of OX40 agonist ivuxolimab in advanced cancers. Profiled with immunoSEQ multiplex PCR; TCRdb holds only in-frame clones, not every one. Here the sample spans 100,000 to 150,000 clones, 85% to 95% being singletons. Sequenced here: CD4+ or CD8+ T cells sorted from blood, sampled in a trial of the OX40 agonist ivuxolimab. These receptors all come from an adult with an advanced solid tumor such as melanoma, head and neck, liver or kidney cancer. CDR3s leave out the opening cysteine and the closing phenylalanine or tryptophan. Clone size, where shown, is once, few, many, or a class for clones that have expanded.

v_call,clone_size,j_call,cdr3_aa
TRBV4-2,.,TRBJ1-3,ASSQDDRNTIY
TRBV30,.,TRBJ1-1,AWSVRRNTEAF
TRBV5-1,.,TRBJ1-5,ASSPGAGSNQPQH
TRBV18,.,TRBJ2-3,ASRTPILAGSTDTQY
TRBV7-8,.,TRBJ1-1,ASIRAPQGVKTEAF
TRBV30,.,TRBJ1-1,AWSVGTGYTEAF
TRBV7-6,.,TRBJ1-6,ASSSGTDRYNSPLH
TRBV5-1,once,.,ASSLGDTAYEQY
TRBV19,few,TRBJ2-1,ASSSTGLAGKNEQF
TRBV30,.,TRBJ2-6,AWSVAGANVLT
TRBV10-3,.,TRBJ1-1,AISGEENTEAF
TRBV9,.,TRBJ1-1,ASSGGRVTEAF
TRBV5-1,.,TRBJ2-5,ASSQGLQETQY
TRBV10-3,.,TRBJ1-1,AIRDGLGWTEAF
TRBV4-2,.,TRBJ1-2,ASSQDSANYGYT
TRBV19,.,TRBJ2-1,ASSMERRKYNEQF
TRBV4-3,once,TRBJ2-1,ASSQNLITGGTYNEQF
TRBV5-1,.,TRBJ1-1,ASSLESGVEAF
TRBV23-1,.,TRBJ2-7,ASSPAPQRPNGNFEQY
TRBV28,.,TRBJ2-7,ASSGGAFFYEQY
TRBV5-4,.,TRBJ2-7,ASSQDRDGEQY
TRBV11-2,.,TRBJ2-3,ASSLGVSSTDTQY
TRBV19,once,TRBJ1-1,ASRIGANTEAF
TRBV6-5,.,TRBJ1-5,ASSSGQGYQPQH
TRBV9,.,TRBJ2-7,ASSSGLADSYEQY
TRBV27,.,TRBJ1-2,ASSPSRGVVNYGYT
TRBV5-5,.,TRBJ2-7,ASSSDGTSYEQY
TRBV28,.,TRBJ2-2,ASSTTSNANTGELF
TRBV11-2,once,TRBJ1-1,ASSLQARYTEAF
TRBV28,.,TRBJ1-6,ASSLTDSPLH
TRBV6-5,.,TRBJ1-1,ASSYFRSTEAF
TRBV19,.,TRBJ2-1,ASSIKGRGSGAPGEQF
TRBV2,.,TRBJ2-1,ASSELREAYNEQF
TRBV14,few,TRBJ1-2,ASSQVSRWNYGYT
TRBV19,few,TRBJ1-1,ASSNQFSGLNTEAF
TRBV5-1,.,TRBJ2-2,ASSSRLDTGELF
TRBV5-1,.,TRBJ2-2,ASSLGSRVTGELF
TRBV6-1,once,TRBJ1-1,ASRGTGLNTEAF
TRBV2,.,TRBJ2-2,ASSVGTPNTGELF
TRBV6-1,once,TRBJ2-2,ASSELENTGELF
TRBV30,once,TRBJ2-2,AWSEGRRSGELF
TRBV28,.,TRBJ2-1,ASITAGSYTEQF
TRBV4-3,.,TRBJ1-2,ASSQGEVGYT
TRBV5-1,.,TRBJ2-2,ASSFTEGGELF